This TCR beta chain was found in a study of T-cell memory formation after mild COVID-19. Looking at the study overall: For the most part, TCR clusters were specific to one donor. Whole-study findings and limits: The study found balanced CD4/CD8 in clones contracting day 15 to 85 and a CD4+ lean in later expanders. Shrinking CD4+ clones resided mostly in CM and EM, and CD8+ ones in EMRA.

TCR alpha and TCR beta cDNA libraries with sample barcodes and UMIs came from 5'RACE using constant-segment primers. Using its own MiXCR run on the 5' RACE reads, TCRdb lists one record per CDR3 protein. The sample yields roughly 560,000 distinct CDR3 sequences, just over 20% seen once. As to this clonotype: The target antigen is unknown.

The germline CDR1 and CDR2 sequences are SGHNT and YYREEE (reference sequence). This CDR3 is 14 amino acids long. J gave up 5 bases and V 1 base, and 4 bases lay outside the gene matches. The genes are TRBV5-4 and TRBJ2-3; TRBD2 matches at 7 bases. The material sequenced was PBMCs or a T cell subset sorted from them (not recorded which). This clonotype was obtained from an adult woman who had mild COVID-19 (a few samples of this study predate the infection). Cell type and time point are not known. The CDR3 protein is CASSLFGGRDTQYF. The CDR3 nucleotides are TGTGCCAGCAGCTTGTTCGGGGGGAGAGATACGCAGTATTTT.